This T cell receptor (beta chain) was identified in a study of CD8 T cells in ankylosing spondylitis. Study-level points and caveats: The authors found the disease-linked clones to be CD8+ and relatively rare in peripheral blood. Characteristic, it appeared, of ankylosing spondylitis blood was a TCR beta motif of roughly eight highly homologous variants.

This clonotype came up many times. As yet, its antigen is unknown. Trimming pared 3 bases from V and 3 bases from J, leaving 11 bases between. The CDR3 is made up of 14 amino acids. Library preparation for TCR beta used quantitative 5'-RACE with molecular barcodes. MiXCR, applied by TCRdb to the 5' RACE reads, yields one record per CDR3 protein. The sample contains some 700,000 distinct CDR3 sequences, 15% to 20% of which appear only once. Source material: blood, either unsorted or a sorted T cell fraction (not recorded which). The origin of this receptor is a male donor with ankylosing spondylitis. V is TRBV12-3 or TRBV12-4 and J is TRBJ1-1, with D uncertain. The CDR3 region is CASSFPGGYTEAFF. The CDR3 bases are TGTGCCAGCAGTTTTCCCGGTGGGTACACTGAAGCTTTCTTT.